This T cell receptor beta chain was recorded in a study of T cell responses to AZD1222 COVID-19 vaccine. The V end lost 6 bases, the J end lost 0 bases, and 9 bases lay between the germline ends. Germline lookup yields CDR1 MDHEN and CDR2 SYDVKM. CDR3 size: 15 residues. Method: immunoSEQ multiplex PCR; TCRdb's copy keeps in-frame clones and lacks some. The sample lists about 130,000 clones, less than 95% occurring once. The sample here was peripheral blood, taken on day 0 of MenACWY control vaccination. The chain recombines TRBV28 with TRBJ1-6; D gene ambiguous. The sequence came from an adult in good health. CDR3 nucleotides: TGTGCCAGCAGACTCCGCTCCTCCTATAATTCACCCCTCCACTTT. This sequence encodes CASRLRSSYNSPLHF.